These 18 T cell receptor beta chains share one sample of origin, sequenced in a study of molecular identifiers for immune sequencing clone quantification. MiXCR, applied by TCRdb to the PCR reads, yields one record per CDR3 protein. The sample carries some 580,000 distinct CDR3 sequences, less than 30% recorded once. Sequencing was carried out using naive CD8+ T cells from blood, with Jurkat cell RNA spiked in. The sample's subset: FACS-sorted CD8+CD4-CCR7+CD45RA+ naive T cells. The source is a human donor in good health. Some libraries in this study had Jurkat cell RNA spiked in.

In its sample, this clonotype was seen once. Just one base apart from a much larger clone, this may be a read error. CDR3 DNA: TGTGCCAGCAGCTTTCCTTTAGCGGGAGGGTCCGACGACTACGAGCGGTACTTC. Its protein is CASSFPLAGGSDDYERYF. The chain carries TRBV7-6 and TRBJ2-7; 11 bases map to TRBD2. In germline, CDR1 is SGHVS, CDR2 FNYEAQ. The CDR3 consists of 18 residues.

This clonotype was detected many times. CDR3 residues: CASSQDSFNQPQHF. CDR3 DNA: TGCGCCAGCAGCCAAGATAGTTTCAATCAGCCCCAGCATTTT. This rearrangement joins TRBV4-1 to TRBJ1-5; D unclear. The V end lost 0 bases, the J end lost 3 bases, and 6 bases lay between the germline ends. This CDR3 has 14 residues. Germline CDR1 MGHRA, CDR2 YSYEKL.

In its sample, this clonotype was seen a few times. A much bigger clone sits one base away, suggesting this may be a read error. V is TRBV23-1 and J is TRBJ1-5; D is unclear. TRBV23-1 is flagged as an ORF with uncertain function. CDR3 length equals 11 residues. The CDR3 reads CASSHHPPRHF. CDR3 DNA sequence: TGCGCCAGCAGTCACCATCCGCCCCGGCATTTT.

This clonotype was seen just once. This chain connects TRBV27 to TRBJ1-5, with 9 bases identical to TRBD1. CDR3 size: 15 residues. The germline V gene has CDR1 MNHEY and CDR2 SMNVEV (reference sequence). Trimming took 3 bases from V and 9 from J; bases not matched to a gene: 9. CDR3 residues: CASSFGTGIGRPQHF. The CDR3 DNA reads TGTGCCAGCAGTTTCGGGACAGGGATTGGGCGGCCCCAGCATTTT.

About this clonotype: One junction end does not reproduce the germline sequence, and a read error may be involved. The chain has TRBV27 and TRBJ2-7; 11 bases line up with TRBD1. This CDR3 spans 15 amino acids. The germline V gene encodes CDR1 MNHEY and CDR2 SMNVEV (reference sequence). CDR3 nucleotide sequence: TGTGCCAGCAAGTATGCGGACAGGGGGCTCTACGAGCCGTACTTC. Translation: CASKYADRGLYEPYF.

This clonotype has a count of ten or more. The chain employs TRBV28 and TRBJ1-1, with D unclear. Germline CDR1 reads MDHEN; CDR2 reads SYDVKM. This CDR3 comprises 15 residues. V shed 10 bases and J shed 0 bases, with 18 bases lying between them. CDR3 sequence reads: CATDLGGLMNTEAFF. CDR3 DNA sequence: TGTGCCACCGACCTGGGAGGCCTAATGAACACTGAAGCTTTCTTT.

On this clonotype: Its ends do not fully match the called genes, so a read error is possible. The chain joins TRBV7-9 to TRBJ1-2; 7 nucleotides line up with TRBD1. Germline CDR1 is SEHNR and CDR2 is FQNEAQ (reference sequence). This CDR3 contains 11 residues. Here the CDR3 reads CASSPGTANLF. As DNA, the CDR3 is TGTGCCAGCAGCCCAGGGACAGCCAACCTATTC.

V usage is TRBV4-3 and J usage is TRBJ1-1, with D tentatively TRBD1 (6 bases). Germline CDR1 and CDR2: LGHNA and YSLEER. The V end lost 5 bases, the J end lost 4 bases, and 14 bases lay between the germline ends. The length of the CDR3 is 14 residues. CDR3 amino acids: CASSYRAGGTEAFF. CDR3 nucleotide sequence: TGCGCCAGCAGCTACAGGGCGGGGGGCACTGAAGCTTTCTTT.

V usage is TRBV7-6 and J usage is TRBJ2-1, with D hard to call. V lost 1 base and J lost 4, with 8 bases in between. The CDR3 has 14 residues. CDR1 SGHVS and CDR2 FNYEAQ come from the germline V gene. DNA of the CDR3: TGTGCCAGCAGCTTAGTTGAGCGTTACAATGAGCAGTTCTTC. This translates into CASSLVERYNEQFF.

This clonotype occurred a few times. This chain uses TRBV2 with TRBJ2-7; unclear D gene. The CDR3 is 13 amino acids. Germline V CDR1 and CDR2: SNHLY, FYNNEI. V lost 11 bases and J 5 bases, leaving 19 bases between the germline ends. In DNA, the CDR3 is TGTGCCGGCACCCCAGTCTTGGTCGACGAGCAGTACTTC. This sequence encodes CAGTPVLVDEQYF. The full variable domain, rest sourced from reference TRBV2 and TRBJ2-7, is EPEVTQTPSHQVTQMGQEVILRCVPISNHLYFYWYRQILGQKVEFLVSFYNNEISEKSEIFDDQFSVERPDGSNFTLKIRSTKLEDSAMYFCAGTPVLVDEQYFGPGTRLTVT.

This clonotype occurred a few times. J is TRBJ1-1 and V is TRBV4-3; the D gene is possibly TRBD1 (5 bases). Germline assignment: CDR1 LGHNA and CDR2 YSLEER. V was cut by 0 bases and J by 7 bases, with 12 bases left in between. The CDR3 loop spans 14 amino acids. The CDR3 nucleotides are TGCGCCAGCAGCCAAGAAGGGGATGACAGTGAAGCTTTCTTT. Encoded protein: CASSQEGDDSEAFF.

This clonotype was found many times. The rearrangement uses TRBV7-2 and TRBJ2-7, with 14 bases aligning to TRBD2. This CDR3 spans 16 amino acids. Trimming at V came to 5 bases and at J to 2 bases, leaving 5 bases not matched to a gene. Germline V gives CDR1 SGHTA, CDR2 FQGNSA. CDR3 DNA: TGTGCCAGCAGCCCGGGACTAGCGGGGGCCACCTACGAGCAGTACTTC. Translation: CASSPGLAGATYEQYF.

The genes are TRBV20-1 and TRBJ2-1; 13 nucleotides align to TRBD2. Per germline, CDR1 DFQATT and CDR2 SNEGSKA (reference sequence). CDR3 length: 18 residues. V gave up 5 bases and J gave up 2 bases; unmatched junction bases: 12. The CDR3 sequence: CSADPGLAGVSTYNEQFF. In DNA, the CDR3 is TGCAGTGCTGACCCTGGACTAGCGGGAGTATCCACCTACAATGAGCAGTTCTTC.

CDR3 amino acids: CATSTRVLPSSSDTQYF. CDR3 coding DNA: TGTGCCACCAGCACCCGAGTCCTACCTAGTAGTTCAGATACGCAGTATTTT. The chain joins TRBV15 to TRBJ2-3; D gene ambiguous. The CDR3 consists of 17 residues. V gave up 4 bases and J gave up 4 bases, with 21 bases separating them. The germline gives CDR1 LNHNV, CDR2 YYDKDF (reference sequence).

The rearrangement links TRBV14 to TRBJ1-1; D uncertain. Germline lookup yields CDR1 SGHDN and CDR2 FVKESK. The CDR3 runs to 13 residues. Trimming took 8 bases from V and 3 from J, leaving 13 bases between them. The CDR3 loop reads CASCPFGDTEAFF. The CDR3 DNA follows: TGTGCCAGCTGCCCCTTCGGGGACACTGAAGCTTTCTTT.

This clonotype was recorded many times. This chain joins TRBV30 and TRBJ2-3; 10 positions agree with TRBD2. V lost 0 bases, J lost 0 bases, and 9 bases stayed unmatched. The CDR3 runs 18 residues. Looked up from germline, CDR1 is GTSNPN and CDR2 is SVGIG (reference sequence). The CDR3 nucleotides read TGTGCCTGGAGTGTTAGGCTAGCGGGAGTAACTAGCACAGATACGCAGTATTTT. Amino acid sequence: CAWSVRLAGVTSTDTQYF.

This clonotype was picked up many times. V gene TRBV6-2 or TRBV6-3 combines with J gene TRBJ2-3; no clear D. This CDR3 region has 11 residues. With 2 bases removed from V and 6 bases from J, the gap between germline ends came to 3 bases. The germline CDR1 and CDR2 sequences are MNHEY and SVGEGT. DNA of the CDR3: TGTGCCAGCAGTTACGCGGATACGCAGTATTTT. This sequence encodes CASSYADTQYF.

The genes are TRBV4-1 and TRBJ2-2; unclear D gene. The CDR3 is made up of 14 amino acids. Trimming took 1 base from V and 4 from J, leaving 7 bases between them. Germline V CDR1 and CDR2: MGHRA, YSYEKL. This CDR3 is CASSQGWVTGELFF. The CDR3 DNA follows: TGCGCCAGCAGCCAAGGATGGGTCACCGGGGAGCTGTTTTTT.